Shown below are 28 T cell receptor beta chains from a single sample sequenced in a study of blood T cell repertoires in COVID-19. Measured with immunoSEQ multiplex PCR; TCRdb has only the in-frame clones, and not every one. The sample holds around 37,000 clones, 85% to 90% seen once. The sequencing input was peripheral blood. The receptors were sampled from a man between 60 and 75 years old with active or convalescent COVID-19.

The V gene is TRBV25-1, the J gene TRBJ2-7; the D gene is possibly TRBD2 (7 bases). The CDR3 is 15 amino acids. Germline V gives CDR1 MGHDK, CDR2 SYGVNS. With 3 bases removed from V and 3 bases from J, the gap between germline ends came to 15 bases. CDR3 sequence: CASSDSAGARYEQYF. The CDR3 coding sequence is TGTGCCAGCAGTGATAGTGCGGGGGCGCGCTACGAGCAGTACTTC.

CDR3 bases: TGTGCCAGCAGCGTACTAGCGGGACTCCAAGCAGATACGCAGTATTTT. It specifies CASSVLAGLQADTQYF. The chain has TRBV7-2 and TRBJ2-3; TRBD2 matches 10 bases. The CDR3 is 16 amino acids. With V trimmed by 5 bases and J by 4 bases, 9 bases remained unmatched. Germline V lookup: CDR1 SGHTA, CDR2 FQGNSA.

The chain joins TRBV18 to TRBJ2-1; maybe TRBD1 (5 bases). The CDR3 totals 13 residues. V was cut by 5 bases and J by 8 bases, with 13 bases left in between. Germline V CDR1 and CDR2: KGHSH, LQKENI. This CDR3 is CASSKRQLDEQFF. CDR3 bases: TGTGCCAGCTCAAAGAGACAGTTGGATGAGCAGTTCTTC.

This chain joins TRBV10-3 and TRBJ2-3; a possible D gene is TRBD2 (5 bases). CDR1 is ENHRY and CDR2 is SYGVKD in the germline V gene. V lost 10 bases and J lost 15, with 23 bases in between. The CDR3 spans 12 residues. The CDR3 loop reads CATSTGLDPQYF. Written as DNA, the CDR3 is TGTGCCACCTCTACTGGACTCGATCCCCAATATTTT.

The chain carries TRBV19 and TRBJ1-2, with 9 nucleotides matching TRBD1. The ends lost 6 bases at V and 7 bases at J; junction bases unmatched: 6. The CDR3 spans 13 residues. Per the germline V gene, CDR1 is LNHDA and CDR2 is SQIVND (reference sequence). This CDR3 reads CASRTGGTLGYTF. DNA of the CDR3: TGTGCCAGTAGGACAGGGGGGACTCTTGGCTACACCTTC.

The chain recombines TRBV28 with TRBJ1-1; maybe TRBD1 (6 bases). The V gene lost 5 bases and the J gene lost 4 bases, with 8 bases spanning the gap. This CDR3 spans 12 amino acids. The germline V gene encodes CDR1 MDHEN and CDR2 SYDVKM. The CDR3 bases are TGTGCCAGCAGTGGGGGCGTCACTGAAGCTTTCTTT. Translation: CASSGGVTEAFF. Looking up the rest from reference TRBV28 and TRBJ1-1 gives the full variable domain: DVKVTQSSRYLVKRTGEKVFLECVQDMDHENMFWYRQDPGLGLRLIYFSYDVKMKEKGDIPEGYSVSREKKERFSLILESASTNQTSMYLCASSGGVTEAFFGQGTRLTVV.

The V gene is TRBV11-3, the J gene TRBJ2-2, with unresolved D. V lost 5 bases to trimming and J lost 0 bases, with 4 bases between them. Germline lookup yields CDR1 SGHNT and CDR2 YENEEA. The CDR3 sequence is 13 residues long. The CDR3, as DNA: TGTGCCAGCAGCCCTCCGAACACCGGGGAGCTGTTTTTT. Protein: CASSPPNTGELFF.

V and J are TRBV19 and TRBJ1-6; 7 bases are shared with TRBD1. After removal of 3 bases from V and 8 bases from J, the junction contained 4 bases not matched to a gene. The CDR3 length is 14 residues. Germline lookup yields CDR1 LNHDA and CDR2 SQIVND (reference sequence). The CDR3 coding sequence is TGTGCCAGTAGTATCACAGGGGAAGATTCACCCCTCCACTTT. Translation: CASSITGEDSPLHF.

The chain joins TRBV6-6 to TRBJ2-7; 9 bases match TRBD1. Germline loops: CDR1 MNHNY, CDR2 SVGAGI (reference sequence). Unmatched junction bases numbered 11, after V lost 8 bases and J lost 9 bases. This CDR3 has 13 amino acids. The CDR3 DNA follows: TGTGCCAGCCAAGAGGGGGGACAGGGTGTGCAGTACTTC. Translation: CASQEGGQGVQYF.

This chain joins TRBV19 and TRBJ2-6, with D possibly being TRBD2 (6 bases). Per the germline V gene, CDR1 is LNHDA and CDR2 is SQIVND (reference sequence). Trimming removed 8 bases at V and 4 bases at J, with 24 bases between. This CDR3 has 18 amino acids. The CDR3, as DNA: TGTGCCAGTCGGGCGGTAGCCGGGGGACTCATAGGGGCCAACGTCCTGACTTTC. Translated: CASRAVAGGLIGANVLTF.

V gene TRBV27 combines with J gene TRBJ2-5, with 7 positions matching TRBD1. CDR3 length: 15 residues. After removal of 1 base from V and 2 bases from J, the junction contained 4 bases not matched to a gene. Germline V gives CDR1 MNHEY, CDR2 SMNVEV (reference sequence). The CDR3 coding sequence is TGTGCCAGCAGTTTATTGGCGACAGGGCAAGAGACCCAGTACTTC. Amino acid sequence: CASSLLATGQETQYF.

The chain carries TRBV6-5 and TRBJ2-4; a possible D gene is TRBD1 (6 bases). V was pared by 2 bases and J by 3 bases, with 11 bases between. The germline gives CDR1 MNHEY, CDR2 SVGAGI. CDR3 size: 15 residues. The CDR3 sequence: CASSYGGLGKNIQYF. The CDR3 nucleotides are TGTGCCAGCAGTTACGGGGGCCTGGGCAAAAACATTCAGTACTTC.

V usage is TRBV30 and J usage is TRBJ2-7; TRBD1 matches 11 bases. The CDR3 contains 14 residues. V shed 6 bases, J shed 2 bases, and the junction held 6 bases outside the gene matches. Germline CDR1 GTSNPN, CDR2 SVGIG (reference sequence). The CDR3 is CACYRDRGAYEQYF. The CDR3 region has the DNA TGTGCCTGCTACCGGGACAGGGGGGCCTACGAGCAGTACTTC.

This clone showed up just a few times. V gene TRBV4-1 combines with J gene TRBJ2-7, with 7 positions matching TRBD2. CDR3 length: 15 residues. Per the germline V gene, CDR1 is MGHRA and CDR2 is YSYEKL. V lost 4 bases, J lost 2 bases, and 8 bases stayed unmatched. CDR3 nucleotides: TGCGCCAGCAGCCTGTCGGCTAGCGGAACCTACGAGCAGTACTTC. This gives the protein CASSLSASGTYEQYF.

The chain joins TRBV5-4 to TRBJ2-7, with 9 positions matching TRBD1. V lost 3 bases to trimming and J lost 2 bases; unmatched junction nucleotides: 3. Germline values: CDR1 SGHNT, CDR2 YYREEE (reference sequence). The length of the CDR3 is 14 residues. The CDR3 DNA follows: TGTGCCAGCAGCTCACAGGGGGCGCCCTACGAGCAGTACTTC. Residues: CASSSQGAPYEQYF.

V is TRBV9 and J is TRBJ2-1; perhaps TRBD2 as D (6 bases). The V end was cut by 3 bases, the J end by 3 bases, with 13 bases between. Germline CDR1 SGDLS, CDR2 YYNGEE. The CDR3 is 15 residues long. The CDR3 DNA reads as TGTGCCAGCAGCGAGGGACTTGCCCTCTACAATGAGCAGTTCTTC. Residues: CASSEGLALYNEQFF.

The J gene is TRBJ2-7, the V gene TRBV4-1; tentative D call: TRBD2 (5 bases). V was clipped by 1 base and J by 12 bases, with 16 bases between them. From germline, CDR1 is MGHRA and CDR2 YSYEKL. This CDR3 spans 13 amino acids. The CDR3 reads CASSQVAAGPLYF. CDR3 DNA: TGCGCCAGCAGCCAAGTGGCTGCGGGCCCGCTGTACTTC.

The J gene is TRBJ2-7, the V gene TRBV11-2, with 9 bases that match TRBD2. V lost 5 bases and J lost 2; bases outside the gene matches: 10. The CDR3 covers 16 residues. In germline, CDR1 is SGHAT, CDR2 FQNNGV. This CDR3 is CASSRPGTSRTYEQYF. The CDR3 DNA sequence: TGTGCCAGCAGCCGCCCCGGGACTAGCCGAACCTACGAGCAGTACTTC.

The V and J genes are TRBV2 and TRBJ1-1, with D hard to call. Deletions cut 3 bases from V and 1 base from J, with 12 bases between. The V gene's germline CDR1 is SNHLY and CDR2 FYNNEI. The CDR3 totals 15 residues. Here the CDR3 DNA reads TGTGCCAGCAGTGAGCGGGGAATTAGGAACACTGAAGCTTTCTTT. This encodes CASSERGIRNTEAFF.

The V call is TRBV5-1, the J call TRBJ1-4, with D possibly matching TRBD1 (6 bases). The V end lost 1 base, the J end lost 5 bases, and 9 bases lay between the germline ends. The CDR3 is made up of 14 amino acids. The germline V gene has CDR1 SGHRS and CDR2 YFSETQ. CDR3 protein: CASSLLRGNEKLFF. CDR3 sequence (DNA): TGCGCCAGCAGCTTGTTAAGGGGGAATGAAAAACTGTTTTTT.

The CDR3 sequence is CASSLLMGHLNYGYTF. The CDR3 nucleotides read TGTGCCAGCAGTTTATTAATGGGACACCTGAACTATGGCTACACCTTC. This sequence joins TRBV27 and TRBJ1-2, with D perhaps TRBD1 (6 bases). The length of the CDR3 is 16 residues. V was trimmed by 1 base and J by 2 bases, leaving 14 bases between them. CDR1 is MNHEY and CDR2 is SMNVEV in the germline V gene (reference sequence).

V usage is TRBV3-1 (or the pseudogene TRBV3-2) and J usage is TRBJ1-1; TRBD1 might be the D (6 bases). The CDR3 length is 14 residues. CDR1 is LGHDT, CDR2 YNNKEL, per germline (reference sequence). V was cut by 3 bases and J by 2 bases, with 10 bases left in between. The CDR3 region has the DNA TGTGCCAGCAGCCAGGGAGGGGGTAACACTGAAGCTTTCTTT. Its translation: CASSQGGGNTEAFF.

This chain connects TRBV4-1 to TRBJ1-2; the match to TRBD1 covers 7 bases. The V segment lost 0 bases and the J segment 5 bases; nucleotides outside the gene matches: 9. The CDR3 is 16 residues long. Germline V gene data show CDR1 as MGHRA and CDR2 as YSYEKL. DNA of the CDR3: TGCGCCAGCAGCCAAGATCCAGGGGGGATCTCTTATGGCTACACCTTC. Protein: CASSQDPGGISYGYTF.

V and J are TRBV28 and TRBJ2-5; D gene unclear. The CDR3 is 13 residues long. Germline V gene sequence: CDR1 MDHEN, CDR2 SYDVKM. V lost 3 bases, J lost 1 base, and 6 bases lay in between. DNA of the CDR3: TGTGCCAGCAGTTTGGGCAGCCAAGAGACCCAGTACTTC. As protein: CASSLGSQETQYF.

J is TRBJ2-3 and V is TRBV5-1; 9 positions agree with TRBD2. CDR1 SGHRS and CDR2 YFSETQ come from the germline V gene. V was clipped by 3 bases and J by 4 bases; unmatched bases: 9. The CDR3 is 16 residues long. CDR3 DNA: TGCGCCAGCAGCTGGGGGGCGGGAGGGCCTTCAGATACGCAGTATTTT. This sequence encodes CASSWGAGGPSDTQYF.

The chain uses TRBV30 and TRBJ2-3, with TRBD2 matching 13 bases. CDR3 length: 15 amino acids. V shed 1 base and J 4 bases; nucleotides not matched to a gene: 2. In germline, CDR1 is GTSNPN, CDR2 SVGIG (reference sequence). DNA of the CDR3: TGTGCCTGGAGTGGACTAGCGGGAGGCCCAGATACGCAGTATTTT. Translated: CAWSGLAGGPDTQYF. Full variable domain (remainder filled in from reference TRBV30 and TRBJ2-3): SQTIHQWPATLVQPVGSPLSLECTVEGTSNPNLYWYRQAAGRGLQLLFYSVGIGQISSEVPQNLSASRPQDRQFILSSKKLLLSDSGFYLCAWSGLAGGPDTQYFGPGTRLTVL.

The chain combines TRBV27 with TRBJ2-1; D is unresolved. V dropped 3 bases and J dropped 0 bases, with 6 bases sitting between them. From germline, CDR1 is MNHEY and CDR2 SMNVEV (reference sequence). The CDR3 is 14 amino acids. The CDR3 DNA reads TGTGCCAGCAGTTTTAAGAGCTCCTACAATGAGCAGTTCTTC. This translates into CASSFKSSYNEQFF.

This clone came up a few times. The rearrangement uses TRBV5-1 and TRBJ2-7, with TRBD2 matching over 10 bases. Germline trimming cut 2 bases from V and 1 base from J; bases unmatched to any gene: 3. The CDR3 runs 15 residues. Germline CDR1 is SGHRS and CDR2 is YFSETQ. CDR3 in amino acids: CASSLTSGTSYEQYF. CDR3 DNA: TGCGCCAGCAGCTTAACTAGCGGGACATCCTACGAGCAGTACTTC. Filled out from reference TRBV5-1 and TRBJ2-7, the complete variable domain reads KAGVTQTPRYLIKTRGQQVTLSCSPISGHRSVSWYQQTPGQGLQFLFEYFSETQRNKGNFPGRFSGRQFSNSRSEMNVSTLELGDSALYLCASSLTSGTSYEQYFGPGTRLTVT.